Listed here is a single T cell receptor beta chain. Its cognate antigen is unknown. CDR1 and CDR2 from the germline V gene are MNHEY and SMNVEV (reference sequence). CDR3 length equals 17 residues. Trimming took 8 bases from V and 1 from J, leaving 20 bases between them. This sample was taken from a study of Tregs in tolerant kidney transplant recipients. General study findings and limits: Few patients were studied, so findings need validation in larger groups. Biological reproducibility was not directly addressed in this study. The most relevant donor-specific Treg TCRbeta repertoire apparently came from expansion with activated donor B cells.

Data came from immunoSEQ multiplex PCR; TCRdb stores just in-frame clones and leaves some out. The repertoire has under 300,000 clones, 80% to 85% of them found once; the top ten carry under 0.65%. Unstimulated Tregs (CD4+CD25+CD127-) and CD4+CD25- non-Tregs were sorted from PBMCs. The chain combines TRBV27 with TRBJ2-2; possibly TRBD1 or TRBD2 for D (5 bases each). This receptor was taken from a human donor in good health. The specimen was CD4+ T cells from blood. The CDR3 DNA reads as TGTGCCAGCTCCCGAATCCCCGGGACGTTGAACACCGGGGAGCTGTTTTTT. It is translated as CASSRIPGTLNTGELFF.